The 9 T cell receptor beta chains below all came from one sample that was sequenced in a study of CD8 T cells in ankylosing spondylitis. Study-wide results and caveats: Apparently characteristic of ankylosing spondylitis blood was a TCR beta motif (roughly eight highly homologous variants).

TCRdb itself ran the 5' RACE reads through MiXCR, one entry per CDR3 protein. The sample has some 330,000 distinct CDR3 sequences; 6.5% to 10% are singletons. These receptors are not linked to any known antigen. The source material was blood, either unsorted or a sorted T cell fraction (not recorded which). The receptors come from a male donor with ankylosing spondylitis.

The chain combines TRBV7-3 with TRBJ1-2, with D unresolved. Trimming removed 0 bases from V and 7 bases from J, with 9 bases in between. The CDR3 has 13 residues. Germline CDR1 SGHTA, CDR2 FQGTGA. CDR3 protein: CASSLTSYGGYTF. CDR3 DNA: TGTGCCAGCAGCTTAACGTCCTACGGTGGCTACACCTTC.

This clonotype was seen a handful of times. J is TRBJ2-1 and V is TRBV20-1, with 11 bases identical to TRBD2. The CDR3 totals 14 residues. Germline loops: CDR1 DFQATT, CDR2 SNEGSKA (reference sequence). After removal of 3 bases from V and 6 bases from J, the junction contained 4 bases not matched to a gene. CDR3 loop: CSASKLAGVNEQFF. The CDR3 DNA sequence: TGCAGTGCTAGTAAACTAGCGGGGGTCAATGAGCAGTTCTTC.

This clonotype was seen more than once but under ten times. The chain joins TRBV4-2 to TRBJ2-2; D not certain. This CDR3 contains 15 residues. Germline assignment: CDR1 LGHNA and CDR2 YNFKEQ. The V and J ends lost 1 base and 7 bases respectively, with 13 bases between them. This CDR3 is CASSQVLSDRGELFF. The DNA of the CDR3 is TGTGCCAGCAGCCAAGTTCTAAGCGACCGCGGGGAGCTGTTTTTT.

V is TRBV18 and J is TRBJ1-5; D is unclear. CDR3 length equals 14 residues. Deletions cut 0 bases from V and 0 bases from J, with 3 bases between. Per the germline V gene, CDR1 is KGHSH and CDR2 is LQKENI. The CDR3 here is CASSPPASNQPQHF. In DNA, the CDR3 is TGTGCCAGCTCACCACCGGCTAGCAATCAGCCCCAGCATTTT.

This sequence joins TRBV5-1 and TRBJ1-2, with TRBD1 identical over 10 bases. Germline CDR1 reads SGHRS; CDR2 reads YFSETQ. V lost 3 bases to trimming and J lost 4 bases; unmatched junction nucleotides: 3. The CDR3 runs 14 residues. CDR3 region: CASSSTGGPYGYTF. CDR3 bases: TGCGCCAGCAGCTCGACAGGGGGCCCCTATGGCTACACCTTC.

This clonotype turned up a few times. This rearrangement joins TRBV11-1 to TRBJ1-1; 9 nucleotides match TRBD1. The CDR3 has 13 residues. Germline V CDR1 and CDR2: SGHAT, FQDESV (reference sequence). The V gene end was trimmed by 2 bases and the J gene end by 10 bases; junction bases not matched to a gene: 5. The CDR3 DNA follows: TGTGCCAGCAGCTTAAGGGACAGGGTCGGAGCTTTCTTT. Amino acids: CASSLRDRVGAFF.

The chain uses TRBV2 and TRBJ1-2; D ambiguous. The CDR3 extends over 12 amino acids. V lost 2 bases and J lost 4, with 5 bases in between. Germline V CDR1 and CDR2: SNHLY, FYNNEI. CDR3 sequence reads: CASSESGYGYTF. CDR3 DNA sequence: TGTGCCAGCAGTGAATCTGGCTATGGCTACACCTTC.

The table lists this clonotype with a few counts. The rearrangement uses TRBV19 and TRBJ2-1; 8 positions agree with TRBD2. Germline V lookup: CDR1 LNHDA, CDR2 SQIVND (reference sequence). V lost 6 bases to trimming and J lost 4 bases; unmatched junction nucleotides: 11. The CDR3 spans 16 residues. The CDR3 nucleotides are TGTGCCAGTAGCACCCGAAGCGGGAGCGCGTACAATGAGCAGTTCTTC. Protein product: CASSTRSGSAYNEQFF.

This clonotype has a handful of counts. V is TRBV7-9 and J is TRBJ2-7; TRBD2 aligns across 9 bases. Germline V gene lookup returns CDR1 SEHNR and CDR2 FQNEAQ (reference sequence). V was clipped by 0 bases and J by 7 bases; unmatched bases: 4. The CDR3 extends over 14 amino acids. The chain's CDR3 is CASSLASGSREQYF. DNA of the CDR3: TGTGCCAGCAGCTTAGCTAGCGGGAGTAGGGAGCAGTACTTC.